The rows below give T cell receptor beta chains drawn from one sample of a study of response to subunit inactivated influenza vaccine. MiXCR, applied by TCRdb to the RT-PCR reads, yields one record per CDR3 protein. The repertoire consists of 710,000 or so distinct CDR3 sequences, with less than 20% occurring once and the leading ten covering roughly 12%. Sequenced material: PBMCs from blood, taken 11 to 12 days after vaccination. The receptors stem from a middle-aged man who received an inactivated influenza vaccine. CDR3s include the opening cysteine and the closing phenylalanine or tryptophan. A D gene is named only where the DNA matches it firmly. Clone size is stated in some rows and not others, as once, few, many or a class when expanded.

many	TRBV28	-	TRBJ2-1	CASSLGRVTYNEQFF	TGTGCCAGCAGCCTGGGCAGGGTGACTTACAATGAGCAGTTCTTC
once	TRBV7-2	-	TRBJ2-7	CASSLDLQTYEQYF	TGTGCCAGCAGCTTAGATCTCCAGACCTACGAGCAGTACTTC
-	TRBV3-1	-	TRBJ2-1	CASSPGSGNGEQFF	TGTGCCAGCAGCCCCGGGTCGGGAAACGGCGAGCAGTTCTTC
few	TRBV7-2	-	TRBJ2-3	CASSPNSPATDTQYF	TGTGCCAGCAGCCCGAATTCACCCGCGACAGATACGCAGTATTTT
few	TRBV5-1	-	TRBJ2-1	CASSLERQGGEQFF	TGCGCCAGCAGCTTGGAGAGGCAGGGTGGTGAGCAGTTCTTC
few	TRBV15	TRBD1	TRBJ2-1	CATSRLPGQGYNEQFF	TGTGCCACCAGCAGGCTTCCGGGACAGGGCTACAATGAGCAGTTCTTC
few	TRBV5-1	TRBD1	TRBJ1-5	CASSPQGLNNQPQHF	TGCGCCAGCAGCCCACAGGGGCTCAACAATCAGCCCCAGCATTTT
many	TRBV29-1	TRBD1	TRBJ2-4	CSVSQGWAKNIQYF	TGCAGCGTTTCACAGGGGTGGGCCAAAAACATTCAGTACTTC
few	TRBV5-1	-	TRBJ2-7	CASSLVGQNYEQYF	TGCGCCAGCAGCTTGGTTGGACAGAACTACGAGCAGTACTTC
few	TRBV5-1	-	TRBJ2-3	CASSKRSTTDTQYF	TGCGCCAGCAGCAAAAGATCCACCACAGATACGCAGTATTTT
-	TRBV7-6	TRBD2	TRBJ2-3	CASSVAGSGVTDTQYF	TGTGCCAGCAGCGTTGCGGGTAGCGGGGTTACAGATACGCAGTATTTT
few	TRBV20-1	-	TRBJ2-1	CSARSGSYNEQFF	TGCAGTGCAAGGAGCGGCTCCTACAATGAGCAGTTCTTC
few	TRBV12-3/TRBV12-4	-	TRBJ2-1	CASSLALGSWQFF	TGTGCCAGCAGTTTAGCTTTGGGCAGCTGGCAGTTCTTC
many	TRBV10-3	-	TRBJ2-3	CAISESDTQYF	TGTGCCATCAGTGAGTCAGATACGCAGTATTTT
few	TRBV15	TRBD2	TRBJ2-3	CATSIFLLADAGDTQYF	TGTGCCACCAGCATTTTCTTACTAGCGGACGCGGGGGATACGCAGTATTTT
-	TRBV21-1	-	TRBJ2-5	CASSKTASPYQETQYF	TGTGCCAGCAGCAAAACAGCCAGCCCGTACCAAGAGACCCAGTACTTC
many	TRBV7-2	-	TRBJ2-7	CASRVGFRGPYEQYF	TGTGCCAGCAGGGTGGGATTTAGGGGCCCCTACGAGCAGTACTTC
-	TRBV7-9	-	TRBJ1-1	CASSLRSKGDTEAFF	TGTGCCAGCAGCCTACGATCGAAGGGGGACACTGAAGCTTTCTTT
many	TRBV5-1	-	TRBJ2-1	CASSITVAAANEQFF	TGCGCCAGCAGCATCACTGTGGCGGCCGCCAATGAGCAGTTCTTC
-	TRBV10-3	TRBD1	TRBJ1-1	CAITEGARNTEAFF	TGTGCCATCACCGAGGGGGCAAGGAACACTGAAGCTTTCTTT
few	TRBV12-3/TRBV12-4	-	TRBJ1-2	CASSLAVNYGYTF	TGTGCCAGCAGTTTAGCAGTTAACTATGGCTACACCTTC
-	TRBV20-1	TRBD2	TRBJ2-2	CSARGYFSGRAGTGELFF	TGCAGTGCTAGAGGTTACTTCAGCGGGAGGGCCGGCACCGGGGAGCTGTTTTTT
few	TRBV7-2	-	TRBJ2-1	CASSSLHGDSYNEQFF	TGTGCCAGCAGCTCCCTACACGGTGACTCCTACAATGAGCAGTTCTTC
-	TRBV29-1	TRBD1	TRBJ1-2	CSVEGLRGLFGYTF	TGCAGCGTTGAAGGACTCAGGGGGCTGTTTGGCTACACCTTC
-	TRBV7-2	-	TRBJ2-7	CASRQTYYEQYF	TGTGCCAGCAGACAAACGTACTACGAGCAGTACTTC
-	TRBV4-3	-	TRBJ2-2	CASSQDGTGELFF	TGCGCCAGCAGCCAAGACGGAACCGGGGAGCTGTTTTTT
-	TRBV14	TRBD2	TRBJ2-7	CASSQNGLAGPPSWYEQYF	TGTGCCAGCAGTCAAAACGGACTAGCGGGACCCCCCTCGTGGTACGAGCAGTACTTC
few	TRBV4-3	-	TRBJ2-1	CASSQVWRGLNEQFF	TGCGCCAGCAGCCAAGTTTGGCGGGGCCTCAATGAGCAGTTCTTC
few	TRBV7-9	TRBD1	TRBJ2-2	CASSQGRQGDTGELFF	TGTGCCAGCAGCCAGGGCCGACAGGGTGACACCGGGGAGCTGTTTTTT